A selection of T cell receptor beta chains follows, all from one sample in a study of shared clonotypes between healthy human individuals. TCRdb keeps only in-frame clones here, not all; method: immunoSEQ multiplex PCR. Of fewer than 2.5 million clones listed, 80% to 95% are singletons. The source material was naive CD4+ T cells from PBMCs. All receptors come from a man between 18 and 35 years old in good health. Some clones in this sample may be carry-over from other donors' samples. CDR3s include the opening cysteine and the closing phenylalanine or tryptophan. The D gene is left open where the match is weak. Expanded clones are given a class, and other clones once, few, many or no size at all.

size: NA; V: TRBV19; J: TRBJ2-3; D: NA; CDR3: CASSIMAGDTQYF; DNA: TGTGCCAGTAGTATAATGGCCGGAGATACGCAGTATTTT
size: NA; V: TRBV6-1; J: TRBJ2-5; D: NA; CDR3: CASEGATQETQYF; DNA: TGTGCCAGCGAGGGCGCCACGCAAGAGACCCAGTACTTC
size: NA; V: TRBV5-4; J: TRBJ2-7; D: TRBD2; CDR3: CASSLYRTSGHSDEQYF; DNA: TGTGCCAGCAGCTTATATCGGACTAGCGGGCATAGCGACGAGCAGTACTTC
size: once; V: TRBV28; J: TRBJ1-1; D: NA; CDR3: CASYGGAQNTEAFF; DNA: TGTGCCAGCTATGGGGGGGCCCAGAACACTGAAGCTTTCTTT
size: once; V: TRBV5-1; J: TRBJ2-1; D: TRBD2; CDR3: CASSLVGGPYNEQFF; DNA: TGCGCCAGCAGCTTGGTGGGAGGGCCCTACAATGAGCAGTTCTTC
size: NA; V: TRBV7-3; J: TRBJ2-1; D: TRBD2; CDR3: CASSLTSGILLQDEQFF; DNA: TGTGCCAGCAGCTTAACCAGCGGGATTCTTTTGCAGGATGAGCAGTTCTTC
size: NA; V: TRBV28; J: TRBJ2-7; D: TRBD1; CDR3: CASSSGQGDEQYF; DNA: TGTGCCAGCAGTTCGGGACAGGGGGACGAGCAGTACTTC
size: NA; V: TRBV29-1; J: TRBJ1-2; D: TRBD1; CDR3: CSVQPQGAGGYTF; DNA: TGCAGCGTTCAACCACAGGGGGCCGGAGGCTACACCTTC
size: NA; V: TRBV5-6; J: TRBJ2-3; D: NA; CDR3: CASGRVDTDTQYF; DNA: TGTGCCAGCGGCAGGGTAGACACAGATACGCAGTATTTT
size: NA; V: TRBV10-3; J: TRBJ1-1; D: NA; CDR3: CAISEGPKRPFF; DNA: TGTGCCATCAGTGAGGGCCCGAAGAGGCCTTTCTTT
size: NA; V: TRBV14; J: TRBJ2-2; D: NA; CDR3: CASSPLGPNTGELFF; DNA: TGTGCCAGCAGCCCCCTAGGACCGAACACCGGGGAGCTGTTTTTT
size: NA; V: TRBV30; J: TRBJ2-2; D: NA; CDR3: CAWSALVGELFF; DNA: TGTGCCTGGAGTGCCCTCGTCGGGGAGCTGTTTTTT
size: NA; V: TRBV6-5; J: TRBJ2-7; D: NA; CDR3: CASSTGTAGGYEQYF; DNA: TGTGCCAGCAGCACAGGGACGGCTGGAGGGTACGAGCAGTACTTC
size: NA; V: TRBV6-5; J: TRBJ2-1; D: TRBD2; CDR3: CASTLSGSNEQFF; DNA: TGTGCCAGCACCCTTAGCGGGAGTAATGAGCAGTTCTTC
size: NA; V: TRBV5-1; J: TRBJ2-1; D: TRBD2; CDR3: CASSPRLAGSLGTTNEQFF; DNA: TGCGCCAGCAGCCCCCGACTAGCGGGAAGTTTGGGGACTACCAATGAGCAGTTCTTC
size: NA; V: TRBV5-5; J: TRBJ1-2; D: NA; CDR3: CASSPTTRGGYGYTF; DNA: TGTGCCAGCAGCCCCACTACCCGGGGCGGCTATGGCTACACCTTC
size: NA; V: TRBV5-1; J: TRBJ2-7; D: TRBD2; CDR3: CASSATSGVPYEQYF; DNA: TGCGCCAGCAGCGCGACTAGCGGGGTACCCTACGAGCAGTACTTC
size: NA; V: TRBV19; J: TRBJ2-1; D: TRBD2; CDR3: CASSPGLALSSYNEQFF; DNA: TGTGCCAGTAGCCCCGGACTAGCGCTGAGCTCCTACAATGAGCAGTTCTTC
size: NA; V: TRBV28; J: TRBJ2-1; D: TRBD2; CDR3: CASSLDRSGRLISGDFNEQFF; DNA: TGTGCCAGCAGTTTAGATAGGAGCGGGAGGCTCATCTCGGGTGATTTCAATGAGCAGTTCTTC
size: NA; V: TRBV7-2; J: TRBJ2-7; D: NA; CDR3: CASSLERQVEQYF; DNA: TGTGCCAGCAGCTTAGAAAGACAGGTCGAGCAGTACTTC
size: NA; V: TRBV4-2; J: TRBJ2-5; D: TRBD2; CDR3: CASARVAGAVETQYF; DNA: TGTGCCAGCGCCCGAGTAGCGGGAGCGGTAGAGACCCAGTACTTC
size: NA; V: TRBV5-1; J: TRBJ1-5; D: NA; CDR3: CASSEGGSNQPQHF; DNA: TGCGCCAGCAGCGAGGGCGGAAGCAATCAGCCCCAGCATTTT
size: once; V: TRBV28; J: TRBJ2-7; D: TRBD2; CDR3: CASSLTGAGTSGTKSPHEQYF; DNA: TGTGCCAGCAGTCTTACAGGGGCCGGGACTAGCGGGACCAAGTCCCCCCACGAGCAGTACTTC
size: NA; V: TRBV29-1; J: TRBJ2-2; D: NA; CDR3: CSVGLQATGELFF; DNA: TGCAGCGTTGGACTTCAGGCGACCGGGGAGCTGTTTTTT
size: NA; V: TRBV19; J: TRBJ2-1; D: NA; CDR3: CASSMRLSVNEQFF; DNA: TGTGCCAGTAGTATGCGACTAAGCGTGAATGAGCAGTTCTTC
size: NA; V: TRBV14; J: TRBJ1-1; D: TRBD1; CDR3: CASRSPGTGDTEAFF; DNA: TGTGCCAGCAGATCCCCCGGGACAGGAGACACTGAAGCTTTCTTT
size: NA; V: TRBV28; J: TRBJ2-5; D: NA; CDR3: CASIRGASQETQYF; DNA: TGTGCCAGCATCCGTGGGGCGTCCCAAGAGACCCAGTACTTC
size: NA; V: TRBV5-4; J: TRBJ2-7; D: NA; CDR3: CASSLAGSSYEQYF; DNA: TGTGCCAGCAGCCTGGCCGGTTCCTCCTACGAGCAGTACTTC
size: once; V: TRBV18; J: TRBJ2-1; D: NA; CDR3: CASSPIGTYNEQFF; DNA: TGTGCCAGCTCACCAATAGGCACCTACAATGAGCAGTTCTTC
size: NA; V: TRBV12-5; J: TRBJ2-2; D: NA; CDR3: CASGLDPAGELFF; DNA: TGTGCTAGTGGTTTGGACCCGGCCGGGGAGCTGTTTTTT
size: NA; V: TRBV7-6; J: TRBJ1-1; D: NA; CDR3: CASSLRGNTEAFF; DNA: TGTGCCAGCAGCTTAAGGGGAAACACTGAAGCTTTCTTT
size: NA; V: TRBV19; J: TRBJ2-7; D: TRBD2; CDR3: CASSTSGPSYEQYF; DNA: TGTGCCAGTAGCACTAGCGGGCCCAGCTACGAGCAGTACTTC
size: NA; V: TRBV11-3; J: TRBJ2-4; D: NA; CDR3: CASSLAVPLDIQYF; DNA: TGTGCCAGCAGCTTAGCCGTGCCTTTGGACATTCAGTACTTC
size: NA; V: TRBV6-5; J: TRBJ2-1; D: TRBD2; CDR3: CASTLAGSSYNEQFF; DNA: TGTGCCAGCACCTTAGCGGGGAGCTCCTACAATGAGCAGTTCTTC
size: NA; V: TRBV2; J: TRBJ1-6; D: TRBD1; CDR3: CASSEQGANSPLHF; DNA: TGTGCCAGCAGTGAACAGGGGGCGAATTCACCCCTCCACTTT
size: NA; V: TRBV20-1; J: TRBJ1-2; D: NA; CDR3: CSGQPPGGYTF; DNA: TGCAGTGGGCAACCCCCAGGGGGCTACACCTTC
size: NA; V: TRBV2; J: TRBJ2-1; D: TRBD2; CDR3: CASSAPGLAEQFF; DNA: TGTGCCAGCAGTGCACCGGGACTAGCGGAGCAGTTCTTC
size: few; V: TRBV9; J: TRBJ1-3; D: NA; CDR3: CASSEGITIYF; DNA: TGTGCCAGCAGCGAGGGGATCACCATATATTTT
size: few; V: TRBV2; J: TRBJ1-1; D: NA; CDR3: CASRQTADNTEAFF; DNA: TGTGCCAGCAGACAGACAGCCGATAACACTGAAGCTTTCTTT
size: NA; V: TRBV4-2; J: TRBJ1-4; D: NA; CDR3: CASSPRYQQGFNEKLFF; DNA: TGTGCCAGCAGCCCCCGGTATCAACAGGGTTTTAATGAAAAACTGTTTTTT
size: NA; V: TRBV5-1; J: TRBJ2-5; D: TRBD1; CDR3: CASSRTVRGLRETQYF; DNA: TGCGCCAGCAGCAGGACCGTCAGGGGGCTTAGGGAGACCCAGTACTTC
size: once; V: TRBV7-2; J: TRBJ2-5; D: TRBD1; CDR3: CASSLFGQGVETQYF; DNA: TGTGCCAGCAGCTTATTTGGACAGGGGGTCGAGACCCAGTACTTC
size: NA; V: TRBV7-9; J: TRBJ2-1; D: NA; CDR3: CASSFLAHNEQFF; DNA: TGTGCCAGCAGCTTCCTAGCTCACAATGAGCAGTTCTTC
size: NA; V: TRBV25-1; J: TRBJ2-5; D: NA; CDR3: CASIPGTQETQYF; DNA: TGTGCCAGCATCCCGGGCACTCAAGAGACCCAGTACTTC
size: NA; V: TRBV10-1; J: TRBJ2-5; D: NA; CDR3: CASSLGTPQETQYF; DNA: TGCGCCAGCAGCCTGGGGACCCCCCAAGAGACCCAGTACTTC
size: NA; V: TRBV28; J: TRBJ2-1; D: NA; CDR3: CASSLSPVSGGDNEQFF; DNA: TGTGCCAGCAGTTTATCTCCAGTAAGTGGGGGAGACAATGAGCAGTTCTTC
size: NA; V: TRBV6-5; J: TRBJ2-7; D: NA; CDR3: CASSYPGGEVGGQYF; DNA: TGTGCCAGCAGTTACCCTGGAGGCGAAGTGGGGGGGCAGTACTTC
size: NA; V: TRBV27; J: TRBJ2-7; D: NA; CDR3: CASSLEAGRSSYEQYF; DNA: TGTGCCAGCAGTTTAGAGGCGGGAAGGAGCTCCTACGAGCAGTACTTC